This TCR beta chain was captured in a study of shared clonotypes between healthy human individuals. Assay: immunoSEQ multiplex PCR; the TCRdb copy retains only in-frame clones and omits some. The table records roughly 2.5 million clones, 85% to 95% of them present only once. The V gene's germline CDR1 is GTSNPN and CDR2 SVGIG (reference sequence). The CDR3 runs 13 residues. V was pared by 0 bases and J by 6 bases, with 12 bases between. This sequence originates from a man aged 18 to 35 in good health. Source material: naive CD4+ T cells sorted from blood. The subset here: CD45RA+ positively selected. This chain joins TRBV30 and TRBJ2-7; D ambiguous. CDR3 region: CAWSVGPSAEQYF. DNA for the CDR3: TGTGCCTGGAGTGTCGGACCGTCGGCCGAGCAGTACTTC.